The 6 T cell receptor beta chains in this list originate from one sample, sequenced in a study of human T cells and chemical hapten exposure. The sample's time point: patch test 3, about 24 weeks after DPC sensitization. Treatment of the sample: therapeutic diphenylcyclopropenone sensitization with weekly scalp DPC. MiXCR, applied by TCRdb to the RACE reads, yields one record per CDR3 protein. The repertoire consists of tens of thousands of distinct CDR3 sequences, with approximately 11% occurring once and the leading ten covering roughly 3.7%. The sequenced sample was whole blood, obtained in connection with sensitization to the hapten diphenylcyclopropenone (DPC). The receptors stem from a woman in her forties or fifties with alopecia areata. Some clones in this sample may be carry-over from other donors' samples.

As concerns this clonotype: Mismatch with germline at one junction end may stem from a read error. This sequence joins TRBV5-1 and TRBJ1-2; D unclear. The V gene's germline CDR1 is SGHRS and CDR2 YFSETQ. The CDR3 consists of 15 residues. CDR3 in amino acids: CTSSLEGFGPYGYTF. The CDR3 DNA reads as TGCACCAGCAGCTTGGAGGGATTTGGGCCCTATGGCTACACCTTC.

This clonotype occurred many times. J is TRBJ2-1 and V is TRBV19, with TRBD1 matching over 9 bases. CDR1 LNHDA and CDR2 SQIVND come from the germline V gene (reference sequence). J was trimmed by 10 bases and V by 9 bases; bases with no gene match: 13. The CDR3 is 14 residues long. The CDR3 bases are TGTGCCAGCGTACCGGGACAGGGCTTTGACGAGCAGTTCTTC. Protein sequence: CASVPGQGFDEQFF.

This clonotype was detected only a few times. V is TRBV10-3 and J is TRBJ2-5; the D call may be TRBD1 or TRBD2 (5 bases each). The CDR3 length is 16 residues. CDR1 is ENHRY, CDR2 SYGVKD, per germline. Trimming stripped 3 bases from V and 2 bases from J, with 16 bases between. For the CDR3, the DNA is TGTGCCATCAGTGACGGGACGCAGGGCGGACAAGAGACCCAGTACTTC. Translation gives CAISDGTQGGQETQYF.

This clonotype was seen many times. J is TRBJ1-1 and V is TRBV5-5; D is uncertain. The ends were cut back, 2 bases at V and 5 bases at J, with 7 bases in the middle. The CDR3 has 12 amino acids. Germline CDR1 reads SGHKS; CDR2 reads YYEKEE (reference sequence). CDR3 protein: CASSLAMTEAFF. The DNA of the CDR3 is TGTGCCAGCAGCTTAGCGATGACTGAAGCTTTCTTT.

At least ten counts were recorded for this clonotype. This chain connects TRBV19 to TRBJ2-5; TRBD1 is a possible D gene (5 bases). Trimming removed 0 bases from V and 5 bases from J, with 10 bases in between. The V gene's germline CDR1 is LNHDA and CDR2 SQIVND (reference sequence). This CDR3 region has 14 residues. CDR3 DNA sequence: TGTGCCAGTAGTATAGAGCCAGGGTGGGAGACCCAGTACTTC. Its protein is CASSIEPGWETQYF.

Worth noting for this clonotype: This sequence may be a read error, since a much larger clone differs from it by one base. The chain carries TRBV20-1 and TRBJ2-7, with 7 positions matching TRBD1. This CDR3 is 12 amino acids long. CDR1 and CDR2 from the germline V gene are DFQATT and SNEGSKA (reference sequence). V shed 4 bases, J shed 0 bases, and the junction held 0 bases outside the gene matches. Written as DNA, the CDR3 is TGCAGTGCTAACAGGGGCTCCTACGAGCAGTACTTC. It translates to CSANRGSYEQYF.